The source of this T cell receptor beta chain is a study of T cell responses to AZD1222 COVID-19 vaccine. Findings and caveats of the study: Repertoire sampling was restricted to post-peak T cell response timepoints.

Regarding this clone: Its specificity is not known.

V was shortened by 6 bases and J by 2 bases, with 5 bases between the two germline ends. The CDR3 spans 11 residues. Per the germline V gene, CDR1 is SEHNR and CDR2 is FQNEAQ (reference sequence). The data were produced by immunoSEQ multiplex PCR, yet TCRdb's version contains in-frame clones alone and is incomplete. The sample holds 120,000 or so clones, 85% to 90% seen once. This TCR was recovered from an adult in good health. The rearrangement links TRBV7-9 to TRBJ2-7, with unresolved D. Sequenced here: peripheral blood, sampled on day 0 of AZD1222 vaccination. The DNA for the CDR3 is TGTGCCAGCAGTCCGGCCTACGAGCAGTACTTC. It codes for CASSPAYEQYF.